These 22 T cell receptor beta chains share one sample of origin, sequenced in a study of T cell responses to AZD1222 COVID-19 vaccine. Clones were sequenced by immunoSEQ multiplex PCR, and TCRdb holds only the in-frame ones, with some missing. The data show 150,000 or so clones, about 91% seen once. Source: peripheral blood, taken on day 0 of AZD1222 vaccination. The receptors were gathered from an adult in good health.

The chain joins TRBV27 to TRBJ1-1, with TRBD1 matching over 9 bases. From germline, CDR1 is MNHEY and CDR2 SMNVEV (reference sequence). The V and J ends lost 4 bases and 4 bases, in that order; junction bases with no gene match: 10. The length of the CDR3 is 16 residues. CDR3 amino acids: CASSSDRGGRGTEAFF. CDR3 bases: TGTGCCAGCAGTTCCGACAGGGGGGGACGGGGCACTGAAGCTTTCTTT.

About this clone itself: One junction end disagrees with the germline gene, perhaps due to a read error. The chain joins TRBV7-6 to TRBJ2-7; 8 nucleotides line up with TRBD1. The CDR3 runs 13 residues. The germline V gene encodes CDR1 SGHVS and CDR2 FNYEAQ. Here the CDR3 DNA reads TGTGCCAGCAGCAAAGATCCCGGGACAGGACTTTCGTTT. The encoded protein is CASSKDPGTGLSF.

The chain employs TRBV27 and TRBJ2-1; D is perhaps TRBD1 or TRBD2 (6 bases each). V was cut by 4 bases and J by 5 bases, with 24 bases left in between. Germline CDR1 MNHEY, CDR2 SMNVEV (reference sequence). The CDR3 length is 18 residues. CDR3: CASSYEEAWRDIHNEQFF. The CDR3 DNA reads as TGTGCCAGCAGTTACGAGGAGGCGTGGCGGGACATCCACAATGAGCAGTTCTTC.

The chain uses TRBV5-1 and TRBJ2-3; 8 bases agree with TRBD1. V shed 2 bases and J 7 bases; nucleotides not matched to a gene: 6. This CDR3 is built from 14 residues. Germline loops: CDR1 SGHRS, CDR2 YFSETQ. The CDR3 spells CASSLAGGVNTQYF. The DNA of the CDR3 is TGCGCCAGCAGCTTAGCAGGGGGCGTAAATACGCAGTATTTT.

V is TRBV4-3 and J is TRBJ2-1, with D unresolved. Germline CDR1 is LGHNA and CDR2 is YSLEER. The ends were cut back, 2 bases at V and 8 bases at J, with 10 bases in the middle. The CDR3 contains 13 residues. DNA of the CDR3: TGCGCCAGCAGCCAAAGGATGCGCCATGAGCAGTTCTTC. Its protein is CASSQRMRHEQFF.

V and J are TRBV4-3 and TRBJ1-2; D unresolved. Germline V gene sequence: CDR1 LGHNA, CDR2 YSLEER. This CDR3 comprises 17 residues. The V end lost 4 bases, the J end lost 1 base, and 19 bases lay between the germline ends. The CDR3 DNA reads TGCGCCAGCAGCCCTCTCCCGGCGGGATGGATTAACTATGGCTACACCTTC. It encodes CASSPLPAGWINYGYTF.

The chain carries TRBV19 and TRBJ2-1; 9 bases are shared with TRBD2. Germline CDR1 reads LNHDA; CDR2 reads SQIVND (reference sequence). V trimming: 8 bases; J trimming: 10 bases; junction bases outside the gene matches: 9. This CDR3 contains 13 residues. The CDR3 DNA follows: TGTGCCAGTCGAAGCGGGAGGTTTAACGAGCAGTTCTTC. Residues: CASRSGRFNEQFF.

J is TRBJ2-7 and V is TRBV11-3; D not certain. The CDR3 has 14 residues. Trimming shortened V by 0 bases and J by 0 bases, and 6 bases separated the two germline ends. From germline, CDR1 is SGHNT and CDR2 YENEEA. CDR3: CASSLDSNSYEQYF. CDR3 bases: TGTGCCAGCAGCTTAGACAGTAACTCCTACGAGCAGTACTTC. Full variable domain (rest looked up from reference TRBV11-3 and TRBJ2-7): EAGVVQSPRYKIIEKKQPVAFWCNPISGHNTLYWYLQNLGQGPELLIRYENEEAVDDSQLPKDRFSAERLKGVDSTLKIQPAELGDSAVYLCASSLDSNSYEQYFGPGTRLTVT.

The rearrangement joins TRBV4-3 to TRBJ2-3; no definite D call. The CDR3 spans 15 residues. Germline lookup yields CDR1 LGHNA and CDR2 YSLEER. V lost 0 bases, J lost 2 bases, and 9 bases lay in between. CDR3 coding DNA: TGCGCCAGCAGCCAAGATGAAAGACACACAGATACGCAGTATTTT. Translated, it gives CASSQDERHTDTQYF.

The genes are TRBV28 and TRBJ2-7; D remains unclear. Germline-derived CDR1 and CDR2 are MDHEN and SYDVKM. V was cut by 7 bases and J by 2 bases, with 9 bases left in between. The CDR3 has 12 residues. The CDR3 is CASTRSPYEQYF. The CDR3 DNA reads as TGTGCCAGCACCCGATCACCCTACGAGCAGTACTTC.

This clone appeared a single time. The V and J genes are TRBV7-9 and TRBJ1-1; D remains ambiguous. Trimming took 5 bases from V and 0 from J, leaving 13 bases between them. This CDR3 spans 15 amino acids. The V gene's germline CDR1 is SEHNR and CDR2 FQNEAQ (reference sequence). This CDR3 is CASSHWTGLNTEAFF. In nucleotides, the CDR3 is TGTGCCAGCAGCCATTGGACCGGACTGAACACTGAAGCTTTCTTT.

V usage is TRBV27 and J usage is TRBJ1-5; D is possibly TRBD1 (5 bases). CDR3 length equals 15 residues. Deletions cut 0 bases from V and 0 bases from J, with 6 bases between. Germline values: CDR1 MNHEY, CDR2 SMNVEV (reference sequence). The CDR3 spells CASSLSGGSNQPQHF. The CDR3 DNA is TGTGCCAGCAGTTTATCGGGGGGTAGCAATCAGCCCCAGCATTTT.

The CDR3 DNA reads as TGCGCCAGCAGCCAAGATGTGATAGCGGGGGGGTTTTACGGTGAGACCCAGTACTTC. Protein product: CASSQDVIAGGFYGETQYF. The chain recombines TRBV4-1 with TRBJ2-5; the match to TRBD2 covers 11 bases. The V gene end was trimmed by 0 bases and the J gene end by 5 bases; junction bases not matched to a gene: 14. Germline V gene data show CDR1 as MGHRA and CDR2 as YSYEKL. There are 19 residues in the CDR3.

CDR3: CASRDRESYEQYF. The CDR3 DNA sequence: TGTGCCAGCCGGGACAGGGAATCCTACGAGCAGTACTTC. This chain links TRBV28 with TRBJ2-7, with TRBD1 matching 9 bases. This CDR3 has 13 residues. J was trimmed by 1 base and V by 8 bases; bases with no gene match: 3. Germline V gives CDR1 MDHEN, CDR2 SYDVKM.

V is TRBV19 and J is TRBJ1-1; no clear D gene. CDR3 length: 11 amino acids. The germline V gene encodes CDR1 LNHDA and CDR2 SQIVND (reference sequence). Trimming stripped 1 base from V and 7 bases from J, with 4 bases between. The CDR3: CASSIASEAFF. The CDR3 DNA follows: TGTGCCAGTAGTATAGCCAGTGAAGCTTTCTTT. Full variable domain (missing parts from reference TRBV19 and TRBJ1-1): DGGITQSPKYLFRKEGQNVTLSCEQNLNHDAMYWYRQDPGQGLRLIYYSQIVNDFQKGDIAEGYSVSREKKESFPLTVTSAQKNPTAFYLCASSIASEAFFGQGTRLTVV.

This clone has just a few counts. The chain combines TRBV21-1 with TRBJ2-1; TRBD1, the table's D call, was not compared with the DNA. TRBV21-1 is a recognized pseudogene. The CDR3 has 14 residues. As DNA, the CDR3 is TGTGCCAGCAGCACTGACAGGGGGCTGGGTGAGCAGTTCTTC. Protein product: CASSTDRGLGEQFF.

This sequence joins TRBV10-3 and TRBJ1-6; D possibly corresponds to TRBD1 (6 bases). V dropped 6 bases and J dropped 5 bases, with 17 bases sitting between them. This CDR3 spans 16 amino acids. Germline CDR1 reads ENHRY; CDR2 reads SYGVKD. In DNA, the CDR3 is TGTGCCATCAGGTCTAGGGGGGCAGGAGATAATTCACCCCTCCACTTT. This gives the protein CAIRSRGAGDNSPLHF.

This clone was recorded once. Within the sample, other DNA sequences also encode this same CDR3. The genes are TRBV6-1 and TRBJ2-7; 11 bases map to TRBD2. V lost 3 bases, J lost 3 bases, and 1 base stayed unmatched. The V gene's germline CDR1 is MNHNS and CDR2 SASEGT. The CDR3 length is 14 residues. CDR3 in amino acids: CASSETSGDYEQYF. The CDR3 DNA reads TGTGCCAGCAGTGAGACTAGCGGGGACTACGAGCAGTACTTC.

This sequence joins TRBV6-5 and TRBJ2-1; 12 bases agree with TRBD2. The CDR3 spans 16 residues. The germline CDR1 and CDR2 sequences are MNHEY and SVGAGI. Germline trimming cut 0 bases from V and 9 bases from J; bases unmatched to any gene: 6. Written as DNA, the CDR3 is TGTGCCAGCAGTTACTCAGGACTAGCGGGAAGGGGTGAGCAGTTCTTC. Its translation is CASSYSGLAGRGEQFF.

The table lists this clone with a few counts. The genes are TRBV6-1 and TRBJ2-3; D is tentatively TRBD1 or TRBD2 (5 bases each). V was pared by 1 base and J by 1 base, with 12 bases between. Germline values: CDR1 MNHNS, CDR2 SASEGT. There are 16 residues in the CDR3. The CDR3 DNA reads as TGTGCCAGCAGTGAAGTCGGGGCGAAGCGCACAGATACGCAGTATTTT. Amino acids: CASSEVGAKRTDTQYF.

The CDR3 sequence: CAWSATSSYNEQFF. The CDR3 DNA reads as TGTGCCTGGAGTGCGACGAGCTCCTACAATGAGCAGTTCTTC. The chain combines TRBV30 with TRBJ2-1; D gene uncertain. The length of the CDR3 is 14 residues. CDR1 and CDR2 from the germline V gene are GTSNPN and SVGIG (reference sequence). Trimming took off 1 base at V and 0 bases at J, with 7 bases between the two ends.

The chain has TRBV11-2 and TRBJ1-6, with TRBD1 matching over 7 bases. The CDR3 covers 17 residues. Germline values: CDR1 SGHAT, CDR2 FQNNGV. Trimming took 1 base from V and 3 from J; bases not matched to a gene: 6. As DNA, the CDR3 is TGTGCCAGCAGCTTAGGCTGGCCAGGGGGCTATAATTCACCCCTCCACTTT. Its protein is CASSLGWPGGYNSPLHF.